This entry is about one T cell receptor (beta chain). Its antigen is undetermined. These data come from a study of blood T cells in healthy people across ages. The study, taken as a whole, reports: More naive CD4+ cells and higher diversity marked long-lived donors relative to aged donors.

The J segment lost 0 bases and the V segment lost 5 bases, leaving 5 bases of the junction unmatched. The germline gives CDR1 SNHLY, CDR2 FYNNEI. The CDR3 totals 15 residues. The second PCR ran about 6 to 12 cycles with a sample-barcoded 5' primer and J-beta primers. TCRdb itself ran the 5' RACE reads through MiXCR, one entry per CDR3 protein. The sample lists hundreds of thousands of distinct CDR3 sequences, 20% to 30% seen once, with less than 3.5% in the top ten. The same sample was also used in a study of T cells of mothers and their children. That source adds: Five to seven children, together with their three healthy Caucasian mothers, made up the donors.

The chain links TRBV2 to TRBJ2-7, with 9 bases that match TRBD2. The sequence came from a boy aged 10-17 years in good health. What was sequenced was blood. The CDR3 DNA follows: TGTGCCAGCAGTTTAGTAGCGGGGGCCTCCTACGAGCAGTACTTC. The encoded protein is CASSLVAGASYEQYF.